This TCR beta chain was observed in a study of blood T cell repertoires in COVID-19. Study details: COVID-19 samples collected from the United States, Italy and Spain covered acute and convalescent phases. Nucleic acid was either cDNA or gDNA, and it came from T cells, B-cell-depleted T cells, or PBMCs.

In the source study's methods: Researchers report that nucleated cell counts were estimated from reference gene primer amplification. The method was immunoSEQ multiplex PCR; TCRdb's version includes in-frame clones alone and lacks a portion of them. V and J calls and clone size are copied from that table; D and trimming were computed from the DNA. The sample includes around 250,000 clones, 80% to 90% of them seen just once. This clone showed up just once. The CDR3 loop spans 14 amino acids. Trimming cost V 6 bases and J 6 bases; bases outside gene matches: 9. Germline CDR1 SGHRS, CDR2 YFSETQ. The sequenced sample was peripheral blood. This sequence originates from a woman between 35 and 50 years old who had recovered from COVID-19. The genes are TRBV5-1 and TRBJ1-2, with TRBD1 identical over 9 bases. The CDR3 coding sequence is TGCGCCAGCACCCGGACAGGGGCGGGAGATGGCTACACCTTC. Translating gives CASTRTGAGDGYTF.